This T cell receptor beta chain is drawn from a study of blood T cell repertoires in COVID-19. Overall study context: Acute and convalescent COVID-19 specimens originated in the United States, Italy and Spain.

Clones were sequenced by immunoSEQ multiplex PCR, and TCRdb holds only the in-frame ones, with some missing. The sample lists 200,000 to 300,000 clones, more than 75% seen once, with about 5% in the top ten. This TCR was recovered from a woman between 55 and 75 years old with COVID-19, enrolled during active disease. Sequencing was carried out using peripheral blood.

CDR3 sequence: CAISVSGQGPQSYGNEQFF. CDR3 nucleotides: TGTGCCATCAGTGTTTCCGGACAGGGCCCGCAGTCCTACGGCAATGAGCAGTTCTTC. This chain uses TRBV10-3 with TRBJ2-1; 8 bases map to TRBD1. The V segment lost 4 bases and the J segment 6 bases; nucleotides outside the gene matches: 20. CDR1 ENHRY and CDR2 SYGVKD come from the germline V gene. CDR3 length: 19 residues.